Listed below are T cell receptor beta chains from one sample, sequenced in a study of blood T cells in healthy people across ages. Using its own MiXCR run on the 5' RACE reads, TCRdb lists one record per CDR3 protein. Of hundreds of thousands of distinct CDR3 sequences in the sample, around half were seen once. Sequencing was performed on blood. The receptors originated from a woman in her sixties or seventies in good health. Both conserved end residues are part of each CDR3.

j_call,v_call,cdr3_aa
TRBJ2-5,TRBV20-1,CSTQGAGWNQETQYF
TRBJ2-1,TRBV7-2,CASSSDSGRRQFF
TRBJ2-7,TRBV7-9,CASSSGPSGSGEQYF
NA,TRBV2,CASSEGTGGTTQYF
TRBJ1-4,TRBV10-3,CAISEGVATNEKLFF
TRBJ2-3,TRBV29-1,CSLIRGDTQYF
TRBJ2-1,TRBV7-3,CASSPTGGEIGEQFF
TRBJ2-6,TRBV2,CASSATRSGANVLTF
NA,TRBV20-1,CSASVQGLYEQYF
TRBJ2-7,TRBV7-2,CASSLFGTGNYEQYF
TRBJ2-3,TRBV7-3,CASSLTGLITDTQYF
TRBJ2-7,TRBV7-3,CASSSGLLGEQYF
TRBJ2-1,TRBV30,CAWSRGVFGNEQFF
TRBJ2-3,TRBV7-3,CASSPSHSTDTQYF
TRBJ2-7,TRBV18,CASSSTGTNYEQYF